The 27 T cell receptor beta chains reported below all come from one sample, sequenced in a study of cytotoxic CD8 clonotypes in ibrutinib-treated CLL. Sequencing used immunoSEQ multiplex PCR; TCRdb keeps in-frame clones, though not all of them. The sample lists around 70,000 clones; about two thirds were seen once. Here the sequenced sample was PBMCs, taken after 12 months of ibrutinib treatment. The receptors were gathered from a human donor with chronic lymphocytic leukemia.

V and J are TRBV18 and TRBJ2-1, with a tentative D call TRBD1 (6 bases). Trimming cost V 0 bases and J 6 bases, with 12 bases left between them. This CDR3 has 15 residues. Germline V gene lookup returns CDR1 KGHSH and CDR2 LQKENI. The DNA of the CDR3 is TGTGCCAGCTCACCACCGGGACAAGGAGGCAATGAGCAGTTCTTC. It is translated as CASSPPGQGGNEQFF.

The CDR3 spells CASIYSDLDGGYTF. CDR3 DNA: TGTGCCAGCATATACAGCGACCTCGATGGTGGCTACACCTTC. The V and J genes are TRBV6-1 and TRBJ1-2; D uncertain. The ends were cut back, 7 bases at V and 7 bases at J, with 19 bases in the middle. Looked up from germline, CDR1 is MNHNS and CDR2 is SASEGT. CDR3 size: 14 residues.

This clone was seen a handful of times. The chain couples TRBV11-2 to TRBJ2-7, with D possibly matching TRBD1 (5 bases). Germline V gene sequence: CDR1 SGHAT, CDR2 FQNNGV. The CDR3 covers 15 residues. V was clipped by 5 bases and J by 5 bases, with 19 bases between them. CDR3 region: CASSLSRAGKHEQYF. The CDR3 DNA reads as TGTGCCAGCAGCCTAAGCCGGGCAGGGAAGCACGAGCAGTACTTC.

This clone was seen once. The chain joins TRBV5-1 to TRBJ2-6; D is possibly TRBD2 (5 bases). Trimming shortened V by 0 bases and J by 0 bases, and 13 bases separated the two germline ends. The CDR3 extends over 18 amino acids. CDR1 and CDR2 from the germline V gene are SGHRS and YFSETQ. The CDR3 reads CASSLGGRESSGANVLTF. As DNA, the CDR3 is TGCGCCAGCAGCTTGGGCGGGCGCGAAAGCTCTGGGGCCAACGTCCTGACTTTC.

The chain has TRBV7-7 and TRBJ2-2; no reliable D call. Germline V CDR1 and CDR2: SSHAT, FNYEAQ (reference sequence). V lost 1 base and J lost 0, with 3 bases in between. CDR3 length: 14 residues. Here the CDR3 DNA reads TGTGCCAGCAGCTTAGGCACGAACACCGGGGAGCTGTTTTTT. Protein: CASSLGTNTGELFF.

V gene TRBV11-2 combines with J gene TRBJ2-6; D is possibly TRBD1 or TRBD2 (5 bases each). CDR1 and CDR2 from the germline V gene are SGHAT and FQNNGV. Trimming shortened V by 0 bases and J by 5 bases, and 14 bases separated the two germline ends. The CDR3 extends over 17 amino acids. In DNA form, the CDR3 reads TGTGCCAGCAGCTTAGAGGGGACCCGGCTTAGGGCCAACGTCCTGACTTTC. It yields the protein CASSLEGTRLRANVLTF. Variable domain in full (rest from reference TRBV11-2 and TRBJ2-6): EAGVAQSPRYKIIEKRQSVAFWCNPISGHATLYWYQQILGQGPKLLIQFQNNGVVDDSQLPKDRFSAERLKGVDSTLKIQPAKLEDSAVYLCASSLEGTRLRANVLTFGAGSRLTVL.

This clone was observed a handful of times. This sequence joins TRBV28 and TRBJ1-6, with D perhaps matching TRBD1 (5 bases). With 9 bases removed from V and 8 bases from J, the gap between germline ends came to 14 bases. Germline V gene data show CDR1 as MDHEN and CDR2 as SYDVKM. The CDR3 is 13 residues long. CDR3 protein: CASTGFRDSPLHF. DNA for the CDR3: TGTGCCAGTACGGGATTCAGGGATTCACCCCTCCACTTT. The full variable domain, with the rest looked up from reference TRBV28 and TRBJ1-6, is DVKVTQSSRYLVKRTGEKVFLECVQDMDHENMFWYRQDPGLGLRLIYFSYDVKMKEKGDIPEGYSVSREKKERFSLILESASTNQTSMYLCASTGFRDSPLHFGNGTRLTVT.

This chain links TRBV5-1 with TRBJ2-5; D is tentatively TRBD1 or TRBD2 (5 bases each). The CDR3 has 14 amino acids. The ends were cut back, 0 bases at V and 0 bases at J, with 6 bases in the middle. From germline, CDR1 is SGHRS and CDR2 YFSETQ. The CDR3 protein is CASSLGGNQETQYF. DNA of the CDR3: TGCGCCAGCAGCTTGGGGGGGAACCAAGAGACCCAGTACTTC.

The chain joins TRBV7-9 to TRBJ2-7, with D tentatively TRBD1 (6 bases). V gave up 5 bases and J gave up 3 bases, with 14 bases separating them. The CDR3 has 14 amino acids. Per germline, CDR1 SEHNR and CDR2 FQNEAQ (reference sequence). The CDR3 loop reads CASSPRTDLYEQYF. The DNA for the CDR3 is TGTGCCAGCAGCCCTCGGACAGACCTCTACGAGCAGTACTTC. The full variable domain, rest sourced from reference TRBV7-9 and TRBJ2-7, is DTGVSQNPRHKITKRGQNVTFRCDPISEHNRLYWYRQTLGQGPEFLTYFQNEAQLEKSRLLSDRFSAERPKGSFSTLEIQRTEQGDSAMYLCASSPRTDLYEQYFGPGTRLTVT.

The chain is built from TRBV27 and TRBJ1-2; 11 positions match TRBD1. V lost 5 bases, J lost 6 bases, and 8 bases stayed unmatched. Germline CDR1 and CDR2: MNHEY and SMNVEV (reference sequence). This CDR3 contains 15 residues. The CDR3 bases are TGTGCCAGCAGTCCCGGGACAGGGGGAGAGGATGGCTACACCTTC. Its translation is CASSPGTGGEDGYTF.

This chain connects TRBV4-3 to TRBJ2-3; 8 bases agree with TRBD1. Germline CDR1 reads LGHNA; CDR2 reads YSLEER. J lost 2 bases, V lost 1 base, and 2 bases had no gene match. The CDR3 extends over 15 amino acids. The CDR3 sequence: CASSQGTGNTDTQYF. The DNA of the CDR3 is TGCGCCAGCAGCCAAGGGACAGGGAACACAGATACGCAGTATTTT.

The chain employs TRBV5-4 and TRBJ2-7; the D is unclear. The CDR3 has 14 amino acids. Germline V gene sequence: CDR1 SGHNT, CDR2 YYREEE (reference sequence). V lost 1 base and J lost 1, with 9 bases in between. The CDR3 protein is CASSLIDASYEQYF. The CDR3 DNA reads as TGTGCCAGCAGCTTGATAGACGCTTCCTACGAGCAGTACTTC.

This chain uses TRBV5-1 with TRBJ2-2; no firm D call. The CDR3 is 14 residues long. Germline assignment: CDR1 SGHRS and CDR2 YFSETQ. With 5 bases removed from V and 6 bases from J, the gap between germline ends came to 14 bases. CDR3 residues: CASRVEDTAGELFF. The CDR3 DNA reads as TGCGCCAGCAGGGTAGAGGATACCGCCGGGGAGCTGTTTTTT.

This sequence joins TRBV7-9 and TRBJ2-3; the D gene is possibly TRBD2 (6 bases). Trimming removed 7 bases at V and 4 bases at J, with 15 bases between. Germline V gene lookup returns CDR1 SEHNR and CDR2 FQNEAQ (reference sequence). CDR3 length equals 14 residues. The CDR3 loop reads CASTTEGFSDTQYF. CDR3 sequence (DNA): TGTGCCAGCACGACGGAGGGTTTTTCAGATACGCAGTATTTT.

The V call is TRBV11-2, the J call TRBJ2-2, with 7 positions matching TRBD1. Unmatched junction bases numbered 7, after V lost 6 bases and J lost 0 bases. The CDR3 runs to 16 residues. Germline V gene lookup returns CDR1 SGHAT and CDR2 FQNNGV. In nucleotides, the CDR3 is TGTGCCAGCAGAAATAACAGGGGCCCGAACACCGGGGAGCTGTTTTTT. Residues: CASRNNRGPNTGELFF.

In its sample, this clone was seen a few times. The rearrangement uses TRBV19 and TRBJ2-3; 7 bases are a match to TRBD1. With 7 bases clipped from V and 4 bases from J, the junction kept 8 bases outside the gene matches. The CDR3 has 14 amino acids. Germline V lookup: CDR1 LNHDA, CDR2 SQIVND (reference sequence). CDR3 protein: CASKPDRLADTQYF. Written as DNA, the CDR3 is TGTGCCAGTAAACCGGACAGGTTAGCAGATACGCAGTATTTT.

The chain employs TRBV11-3 and TRBJ2-3, with 9 bases fitting TRBD2. V lost 5 bases, J lost 6 bases, and 6 bases stayed unmatched. CDR3 length equals 14 residues. Germline loops: CDR1 SGHNT, CDR2 YENEEA. This CDR3 is CASSSGGTSDTQYF. The CDR3 nucleotides read TGTGCCAGCAGCAGCGGGGGGACTTCCGATACGCAGTATTTT.

This rearrangement joins TRBV19 to TRBJ2-1; possibly TRBD2 for D (6 bases). CDR3 size: 13 residues. V shed 1 base and J shed 7 bases, with 8 bases lying between them. The germline gives CDR1 LNHDA, CDR2 SQIVND (reference sequence). CDR3 bases: TGTGCCAGTAGTATAGTGACTAGAAATGAGCAGTTCTTC. Translation: CASSIVTRNEQFF.

This chain uses TRBV19 with TRBJ2-5; D tentatively reads TRBD1 or TRBD2 (5 bases each). The length of the CDR3 is 17 residues. CDR1 is LNHDA, CDR2 SQIVND, per germline (reference sequence). The V gene lost 3 bases and the J gene lost 4 bases, with 21 bases spanning the gap. DNA for the CDR3: TGTGCCAGTAGTATCGGGACCGGGACCCCCGAGGTAGAGACCCAGTACTTC. Its translation: CASSIGTGTPEVETQYF. The whole variable domain, remainder taken from reference TRBV19 and TRBJ2-5, is DGGITQSPKYLFRKEGQNVTLSCEQNLNHDAMYWYRQDPGQGLRLIYYSQIVNDFQKGDIAEGYSVSREKKESFPLTVTSAQKNPTAFYLCASSIGTGTPEVETQYFGPGTRLLVL.

The genes are TRBV27 and TRBJ2-3, with 7 bases lining up with TRBD1. CDR1 and CDR2 from the germline V gene are MNHEY and SMNVEV (reference sequence). The CDR3 has 15 amino acids. V shed 3 bases, J shed 2 bases, and the junction held 5 bases outside the gene matches. The CDR3, as DNA: TGTGCCAGCAGTTTCGGGACAGCTATCACAGATACGCAGTATTTT. Translated, it gives CASSFGTAITDTQYF.

The V and J genes are TRBV9 and TRBJ2-3; a weak D match, TRBD2 (5 bases). There are 13 residues in the CDR3. Germline CDR1 SGDLS, CDR2 YYNGEE. With 0 bases removed from V and 6 bases from J, the gap between germline ends came to 8 bases. The DNA of the CDR3 is TGTGCCAGCAGCGTAGGTGGGGAGGATACGCAGTATTTT. Encoded protein: CASSVGGEDTQYF.

CDR3 sequence (DNA): TGCGCCAGCAGCTTGGAAGGCTCAAGGCAAAGAGTTGTATTCTCTGGAAACACCATATATTTT. Its translation: CASSLEGSRQRVVFSGNTIYF. V and J are TRBV5-1 and TRBJ1-3; D gene unclear. V was shortened by 0 bases and J by 0 bases, with 25 bases between the two germline ends. This CDR3 has 21 amino acids. Germline CDR1 reads SGHRS; CDR2 reads YFSETQ.

The chain recombines TRBV11-2 with TRBJ2-1; 7 bases align to TRBD2. Germline CDR1 reads SGHAT; CDR2 reads FQNNGV. V lost 2 bases and J lost 5; bases outside the gene matches: 6. There are 15 residues in the CDR3. The CDR3 loop is CASSLSGLPHNEQFF. The CDR3 coding sequence is TGTGCCAGCAGCTTATCGGGACTACCCCACAATGAGCAGTTCTTC.

The chain has TRBV25-1 and TRBJ2-7, with unresolved D. Germline CDR1 reads MGHDK; CDR2 reads SYGVNS. CDR3 length: 17 residues. Trimming pared 4 bases from V and 3 bases from J, leaving 22 bases between. Written as DNA, the CDR3 is TGTGCCAGCAGTGGGGGTCCCCCCAACAACGTCTACTACGAGCAGTACTTC. It translates to CASSGGPPNNVYYEQYF.

V usage is TRBV19 and J usage is TRBJ2-3, with TRBD1 matching over 8 bases. J gave up 2 bases and V 0 bases, and 10 bases lay outside the gene matches. The CDR3 is 18 amino acids. Germline lookup yields CDR1 LNHDA and CDR2 SQIVND (reference sequence). In nucleotides, the CDR3 is TGTGCCAGTAGTATAGATCACACAGGGGGAGGCCACACAGATACGCAGTATTTT. Protein sequence: CASSIDHTGGGHTDTQYF.

The chain is built from TRBV9 and TRBJ1-2, with D possibly TRBD1 on 5 matching bases. The CDR3 contains 15 residues. The V and J ends lost 0 bases and 4 bases respectively, with 13 bases between them. CDR1 and CDR2 from the germline V gene are SGDLS and YYNGEE. The chain's CDR3 is CASSVAEGHPYGYTF. CDR3 in DNA: TGTGCCAGCAGCGTAGCCGAGGGGCACCCCTATGGCTACACCTTC.

This clone has only a few counts. The V gene is TRBV30, the J gene TRBJ1-4; no firm D call. The CDR3 is 13 residues long. The V gene lost 1 base and the J gene lost 1 base, with 4 bases spanning the gap. From germline, CDR1 is GTSNPN and CDR2 SVGIG (reference sequence). For the CDR3, the DNA is TGTGCCTGGAGTGGGGGAACTAATGAAAAACTGTTTTTT. Translation: CAWSGGTNEKLFF.